This section outlines one T cell receptor (beta chain) sequence together with its context. This CDR3 comprises 13 residues. Per the germline V gene, CDR1 is DFQATT and CDR2 is SNEGSKA (reference sequence). V lost 6 bases to trimming and J lost 0 bases, with 12 bases between them. The sample comes from a study of human T cells and chemical hapten exposure. Background on the study: Patch tests of 0.01% DPC on the upper back were read at 6 days.

The time point is: patch test 2, 6 weeks after DPC sensitization. Treatment here: therapeutic diphenylcyclopropenone sensitization with weekly scalp DPC. TCRdb used MiXCR to reprocess the RACE reads, holding one entry per CDR3 protein. Seen here are under 450,000 distinct CDR3 sequences, around 6% observed once, and the top ten hold more than 5.5%. The source is a woman aged 18-35 years with alopecia areata. Some clones in this sample may be carry-over from other donors' samples. The chain joins TRBV20-1 to TRBJ2-7, with D uncertain. The source was whole blood, collected in connection with sensitization to the hapten diphenylcyclopropenone (DPC). This CDR3 is CSAYSMSSYEQYF. The CDR3 nucleotides read TGCAGTGCCTACTCCATGAGCTCCTACGAGCAGTACTTC.